The rows below give T cell receptor beta chains drawn from one sample of a study of blood T cell repertoires in COVID-19. Using immunoSEQ multiplex PCR, the repertoire was profiled, and TCRdb retains in-frame clones only, with some absent. The data hold about 39,000 clones, with approximately 83% observed a single time. The sample comprised peripheral blood. These receptors came from a man aged 35 to 55 with active COVID-19. Each CDR3 is given with its conserved first and last residue. Each record gives: V gene, J gene, CDR3 protein.

TRBV18	TRBJ2-7	CASSPTPPSGTYEQYF
TRBV24-1	TRBJ1-2	CATSARDSYGYTF
TRBV15	TRBJ2-3	CATSRDWGRAAVWDTQYF
TRBV6-5	TRBJ1-1	CASSYSGGKAFF
TRBV27	TRBJ2-5	CASSLTGGPWETQYF
TRBV11-2	TRBJ2-1	CASSLGTSRINEQFF
TRBV12-3/TRBV12-4	TRBJ1-2	CASSFSYGYTF
TRBV20-1	TRBJ2-2	CSASGQGITGELFF
TRBV28	TRBJ2-1	CASRLRGWTSGKNEQFF
TRBV9	TRBJ2-7	CASSVGPAGISDDSSYEQYF
TRBV29-1	TRBJ2-5	CSWGWGLQETQYF
TRBV25-1	TRBJ1-2	CASSARGPGYGYTF
TRBV6-5	TRBJ2-7	CASTAPGTGGYEQYF